This TCR beta chain was obtained from a study of regulatory T cells in long-lasting Graves disease. Time point indicated: persistent/refractory GD, antithyroid drugs over 5 years with positive TRAb. RNA from PBMCs was the source of the TCR library. Arm-PCR of CDR3 regions with iRepertoire HTBI primers generated TCR beta libraries. TCRdb called the multiplex PCR reads again in MiXCR, with one record for every CDR3 protein. The sample includes about 290,000 distinct CDR3 sequences, under 25% seen only once; the top ten take roughly 50%. This clonotype has ten or more counts. The V end was cut by 6 bases, the J end by 5 bases, with 16 bases between. CDR3 length equals 15 residues. The germline V gene encodes CDR1 MDHEN and CDR2 SYDVKM.

The sequences come from peripheral blood mononuclear cells (PBMCs), collected when the disease was refractory, from a patient treated with antithyroid drugs. The sequence was obtained from a female donor with Graves disease. V gene TRBV28 combines with J gene TRBJ1-4; D uncertain. This CDR3 is CASSPLEPLNEKLFF. The CDR3, as DNA: TGTGCCAGCAGCCCGTTGGAGCCGTTGAATGAAAAACTGTTTTTT.